This is a list of T cell receptor beta chains from one sample in a study of cytomegalovirus exposure and HLA in healthy donors. The table came from immunoSEQ multiplex PCR; TCRdb's copy has only in-frame clones and leaves some out. The sample yields fewer than 200,000 clones, 80% to 85% seen once. Sequencing used PBMCs. These receptors were collected from a woman aged 18-30 years in good health and CMV-seronegative. The CDR3 runs from the conserved cysteine through the conserved F or W. A D gene is named only where the DNA matches it firmly. Clone size, where shown, is once, few, many, or a class for clones that have expanded.

j_gene: TRBJ1-5; d_gene: .; abundance: .; v_gene: TRBV7-2; CDR3aa: CASTSLGGQPQHF; CDR3nt: TGTGCCAGCACCTCACTCGGCGGGCAGCCCCAGCATTTT
j_gene: TRBJ2-1; d_gene: TRBD2; abundance: .; v_gene: TRBV4-3; CDR3aa: CASSQALAGGGEQFF; CDR3nt: TGCGCCAGCAGCCAGGCCCTAGCGGGAGGGGGTGAGCAGTTCTTC
j_gene: TRBJ2-1; d_gene: .; abundance: .; v_gene: TRBV12-5; CDR3aa: CASGLPGWLGLGFF; CDR3nt: TGTGCTAGTGGTTTGCCCGGTTGGCTAGGTTTGGGGTTCTTC
j_gene: TRBJ2-1; d_gene: TRBD2; abundance: .; v_gene: TRBV7-2; CDR3aa: CASSLEGLAFRNYNEQFF; CDR3nt: TGTGCCAGCAGCTTAGAGGGACTAGCGTTTCGGAACTACAATGAGCAGTTCTTC
j_gene: TRBJ1-5; d_gene: .; abundance: once; v_gene: TRBV19; CDR3aa: CASGGEAQPQHF; CDR3nt: TGTGCCAGCGGGGGGGAGGCTCAGCCCCAGCATTTT
j_gene: TRBJ1-5; d_gene: TRBD1; abundance: .; v_gene: TRBV28; CDR3aa: CASSSPDRVGQPQHF; CDR3nt: TGTGCCAGCAGCTCTCCGGACAGGGTGGGTCAGCCCCAGCATTTT
j_gene: TRBJ2-4; d_gene: .; abundance: .; v_gene: TRBV11-3; CDR3aa: CASSSRLAKNIQYF; CDR3nt: TGTGCCAGCAGCTCGCGGTTAGCCAAAAACATTCAGTACTTC
j_gene: TRBJ2-1; d_gene: .; abundance: few; v_gene: TRBV5-1; CDR3aa: CASSLLDSLNEQFF; CDR3nt: TGCGCCAGCAGCTTACTGGACAGCCTCAATGAGCAGTTCTTC
j_gene: TRBJ1-5; d_gene: .; abundance: .; v_gene: TRBV27; CDR3aa: CAINVGRKTDAWISNQPQHF; CDR3nt: TGTGCCATAAACGTCGGAAGGAAGACAGACGCCTGGATTAGCAATCAGCCCCAGCATTTT
j_gene: TRBJ2-3; d_gene: .; abundance: .; v_gene: TRBV7-7; CDR3aa: CASSSTRATGHTTDTQYF; CDR3nt: TGTGCCAGCAGCTCGACGAGAGCGACAGGCCACACAACAGATACGCAGTATTTT
j_gene: TRBJ1-1; d_gene: .; abundance: .; v_gene: TRBV5-6; CDR3aa: CASSLAVSWNTEAFF; CDR3nt: TGTGCCAGCAGCCTGGCGGTTTCATGGAACACTGAAGCTTTCTTT
j_gene: TRBJ2-3; d_gene: TRBD2; abundance: .; v_gene: TRBV28; CDR3aa: CASRGVGRADTQYF; CDR3nt: TGTGCCAGCAGGGGAGTCGGGAGGGCAGATACGCAGTATTTT
j_gene: TRBJ2-5; d_gene: .; abundance: once; v_gene: TRBV5-5; CDR3aa: CASSIGGEQTQYF; CDR3nt: TGTGCCAGCAGCATAGGGGGTGAACAGACCCAGTACTTC
j_gene: TRBJ2-1; d_gene: .; abundance: few; v_gene: TRBV4-2; CDR3aa: CASSQDPWVAADNEQFF; CDR3nt: TGTGCCAGCAGCCAAGATCCGTGGGTGGCAGCGGACAATGAGCAGTTCTTC
j_gene: TRBJ2-1; d_gene: .; abundance: .; v_gene: TRBV19; CDR3aa: CASNADRYRIDEQFF; CDR3nt: TGTGCCAGTAATGCTGACAGGTATAGAATCGATGAGCAGTTCTTC
j_gene: TRBJ1-1; d_gene: TRBD1; abundance: few; v_gene: TRBV6-5; CDR3aa: CASIPTGGVEAFF; CDR3nt: TGTGCCAGCATTCCGACAGGGGGCGTCGAAGCTTTCTTT
j_gene: TRBJ1-5; d_gene: .; abundance: .; v_gene: TRBV6-1; CDR3aa: CASSEGILVQPQHF; CDR3nt: TGTGCCAGCAGTGAAGGCATCCTAGTTCAGCCCCAGCATTTT
j_gene: TRBJ2-2; d_gene: TRBD2; abundance: once; v_gene: TRBV11-2; CDR3aa: CASSLAGPSGNWELFF; CDR3nt: TGTGCCAGCAGCTTAGCGGGGCCTAGCGGGAACTGGGAGCTGTTTTTT
j_gene: TRBJ1-1; d_gene: TRBD1; abundance: .; v_gene: TRBV7-6; CDR3aa: CASSLGTGNTEAFF; CDR3nt: TGTGCCAGCAGCTTAGGGACAGGGAACACTGAAGCTTTCTTT
j_gene: TRBJ2-4; d_gene: TRBD2; abundance: .; v_gene: TRBV7-2; CDR3aa: CASSLSGGKNIQYF; CDR3nt: TGTGCCAGCAGCCTTAGCGGGGGGAAAAACATTCAGTACTTC
j_gene: TRBJ2-5; d_gene: TRBD2; abundance: .; v_gene: TRBV28; CDR3aa: CASSHPWTSGQETQYF; CDR3nt: TGTGCCAGCAGCCACCCTTGGACTAGCGGCCAAGAGACCCAGTACTTC
j_gene: TRBJ1-1; d_gene: .; abundance: .; v_gene: TRBV10-3; CDR3aa: CAISESGGAFF; CDR3nt: TGTGCCATCAGTGAGTCAGGGGGAGCTTTCTTT
j_gene: TRBJ1-2; d_gene: TRBD1; abundance: .; v_gene: TRBV29-1; CDR3aa: CSVERPGGGYTF; CDR3nt: TGCAGCGTTGAACGACCAGGGGGCGGCTACACCTTC
j_gene: TRBJ2-1; d_gene: TRBD1; abundance: .; v_gene: TRBV6-6; CDR3aa: CASSIQFYPTGYKQFF; CDR3nt: TGTGCCAGCAGTATCCAATTCTATCCGACAGGGTATAAGCAGTTCTTC
j_gene: TRBJ2-2; d_gene: .; abundance: .; v_gene: TRBV6-5; CDR3aa: CASSLAGKNTGELFF; CDR3nt: TGTGCCAGCAGTTTGGCCGGGAAAAACACCGGGGAGCTGTTTTTT
j_gene: TRBJ2-1; d_gene: TRBD2; abundance: few; v_gene: TRBV4-3; CDR3aa: CASSQDTSGRRNEQFF; CDR3nt: TGCGCCAGCAGCCAAGATACTAGCGGGAGGCGGAATGAGCAGTTCTTC
j_gene: TRBJ2-6; d_gene: TRBD2; abundance: .; v_gene: TRBV4-2; CDR3aa: CASSQDPGGGSGANVLTF; CDR3nt: TGTGCCAGCAGCCAAGATCCGGGCGGGGGCTCTGGGGCCAACGTCCTGACTTTC
j_gene: TRBJ2-2; d_gene: TRBD2; abundance: .; v_gene: TRBV4-2; CDR3aa: CASSQEGREDDSGELFF; CDR3nt: TGTGCCAGCAGCCAAGAGGGTCGGGAGGATGACAGCGGGGAGCTGTTTTTT
j_gene: TRBJ2-7; d_gene: TRBD2; abundance: .; v_gene: TRBV4-2; CDR3aa: CASSPSGTSPFYEQYF; CDR3nt: TGTGCCAGCAGCCCATCCGGGACTAGCCCCTTCTACGAGCAGTACTTC
j_gene: TRBJ2-5; d_gene: .; abundance: .; v_gene: TRBV18; CDR3aa: CASSRQETQYF; CDR3nt: TGTGCCAGCTCCCGTCAAGAGACCCAGTACTTC
j_gene: TRBJ1-5; d_gene: TRBD1; abundance: .; v_gene: TRBV27; CDR3aa: CAAGGQGGSNQPQHF; CDR3nt: TGTGCCGCAGGGGGACAGGGCGGAAGCAATCAGCCCCAGCATTTT
j_gene: TRBJ2-7; d_gene: TRBD2; abundance: .; v_gene: TRBV27; CDR3aa: CASSSPMGLAGGFTEQYF; CDR3nt: TGTGCCAGCAGTTCACCAATGGGACTAGCGGGAGGGTTTACCGAGCAGTACTTC